This T cell receptor (beta chain) originates from a study of blood T cell repertoires in COVID-19. Generated by immunoSEQ multiplex PCR, the TCRdb table keeps only in-frame clones and is missing some. Among tens of thousands of clones listed, around 83% were seen once. CDR3 length: 17 amino acids. CDR1 and CDR2 (germline): MDHEN, SYDVKM. J was trimmed by 3 bases and V by 2 bases; bases with no gene match: 10. The chain recombines TRBV28 with TRBJ1-3, with 7 bases identical to TRBD1. What was sequenced was peripheral blood. The sequence derives from a human donor with acute or convalescent COVID-19. The donor label of this sample is uncertain. Here the CDR3 DNA reads TGTGCCAGCAGTTTAGGGACAGTCCGACTGAATGGAAACACCATATATTTT. It specifies CASSLGTVRLNGNTIYF.